A single sample is the source of the 15 T cell receptor beta chains below, sequenced in a study of regulatory T cells in long-lasting Graves disease. As for time point: newly diagnosed GD, antithyroid drugs for less than 3 months. RNA isolated from PBMCs was used to make the TCR library. Building of the TCR beta libraries involved iRepertoire HTBI primers and Arm-PCR of CDR3 regions. TCRdb passed the multiplex PCR reads through MiXCR, listing each CDR3 protein once. The sample lists approximately 470,000 distinct CDR3 sequences; around 15% were seen once. The same data also contributed to another study, on T cells in Graves' hyperthyroidism and ophthalmopathy.

Sequenced here: peripheral blood mononuclear cells (PBMCs), sampled at new diagnosis, from a patient treated with antithyroid drugs. These receptors originate from a man aged 40-50 years with Graves disease.

This clonotype was seen many times. The CDR3 nucleotides read TGTGCCAGCAGGGGTGGGCGGCAAGAGACCCAGTACTTC. It translates to CASRGGRQETQYF. The chain is built from TRBV2 and TRBJ2-5; no definite D call. Trimming took off 6 bases at V and 2 bases at J, with 10 bases between the two ends. CDR3 length: 13 residues. Germline CDR1 is SNHLY and CDR2 is FYNNEI.

This chain's CDR3 is CAISESKPHYPSSYNEQFF. CDR3 sequence (DNA): TGTGCCATCAGTGAGTCGAAGCCGCACTACCCGAGCTCCTACAATGAGCAGTTCTTC. The chain carries TRBV10-3 and TRBJ2-1, with D hard to call. The length of the CDR3 is 19 residues. Germline lookup yields CDR1 ENHRY and CDR2 SYGVKD. V was cut by 0 bases and J by 0 bases, with 18 bases left in between.

This clonotype was counted only a few times. CDR3 sequence: CASSEATGEDEQYF. DNA of the CDR3: TGCGCCAGCAGTGAGGCGACAGGGGAGGACGAGCAGTACTTC. The V gene is TRBV10-1, the J gene TRBJ2-7, with 8 bases fitting TRBD1. Trimming cost V 2 bases and J 5 bases; bases outside gene matches: 5. Germline CDR1 WNHNN, CDR2 SYGVQD (reference sequence). This CDR3 comprises 14 residues.

The V and J genes are TRBV4-1 and TRBJ2-1, with D perhaps assigned TRBD1 or TRBD2 (5 bases each). Germline CDR1 is MGHRA and CDR2 is YSYEKL. This CDR3 comprises 14 residues. The germline V and J ends were trimmed by 1 base and 7 bases, with 11 bases remaining between them. The CDR3, as DNA: TGCGCCAGCAGCCAAGCTCCGGGGCTGAATGAGCAGTTCTTC. Translating it yields CASSQAPGLNEQFF.

The chain links TRBV5-1 to TRBJ2-3, with unresolved D. The CDR3 contains 14 residues. The germline gives CDR1 SGHRS, CDR2 YFSETQ. V was pared by 4 bases and J by 1 base, with 10 bases between. CDR3 in DNA: TGCGCCAGCAGCCAGTTAGTGGGCACAGATACGCAGTATTTT. Amino acid sequence: CASSQLVGTDTQYF.

This clonotype was detected ten times or more. The CDR3 DNA reads as TGTGCCAGCAGTTTCCTCCCCGGGACAGCCTACGAGCAGTACTTC. This codes for CASSFLPGTAYEQYF. The chain links TRBV28 to TRBJ2-7; TRBD1 matches at 7 bases. Germline-derived CDR1 and CDR2 are MDHEN and SYDVKM. The CDR3 totals 15 residues. Trimming removed 3 bases from V and 2 bases from J; junction bases left unmatched: 7.

The rearrangement joins TRBV15 to TRBJ1-1, with D tentatively TRBD1 (5 bases). Per the germline V gene, CDR1 is LNHNV and CDR2 is YYDKDF (reference sequence). Trimming pared 0 bases from V and 1 base from J, leaving 12 bases between. CDR3 length equals 16 residues. CDR3 sequence (DNA): TGTGCCACCAGCAGAGATGGGGCGGGGCCGAACACTGAAGCTTTCTTT. This sequence encodes CATSRDGAGPNTEAFF.

This clonotype was detected many times. The chain recombines TRBV30 with TRBJ2-1; 11 nucleotides align to TRBD2. The V segment lost 3 bases and the J segment 9 bases; nucleotides outside the gene matches: 13. Per germline, CDR1 GTSNPN and CDR2 SVGIG (reference sequence). The CDR3 totals 16 residues. CDR3 region: CAWRDLLAGVHSEQFF. The CDR3 region has the DNA TGTGCCTGGAGAGACTTACTAGCGGGAGTTCACAGTGAGCAGTTCTTC.

This sequence joins TRBV11-2 and TRBJ2-1; D is possibly TRBD2 (5 bases). CDR1 and CDR2 (germline): SGHAT, FQNNGV. The CDR3 runs 18 residues. V dropped 1 base and J dropped 0 bases, with 16 bases sitting between them. Here the CDR3 reads CASSLVTLVPSSYNEQFF. CDR3 bases: TGTGCCAGCAGCTTAGTTACACTAGTCCCAAGCTCCTACAATGAGCAGTTCTTC.

This clonotype has a count of ten or more. This chain joins TRBV12-3 or TRBV12-4 and TRBJ2-1; 8 bases fit TRBD1. The CDR3 runs 16 residues. The J segment lost 0 bases and the V segment lost 7 bases, leaving 8 bases of the junction unmatched. Here the CDR3 reads CASTKDRDASYNEQFF. The DNA for the CDR3 is TGTGCCAGCACTAAGGACAGGGATGCCTCCTACAATGAGCAGTTCTTC.

V and J are TRBV6-1 and TRBJ1-3, with a weak D call TRBD1 (5 bases). The germline gives CDR1 MNHNS, CDR2 SASEGT. V was clipped by 5 bases and J by 2 bases, with 16 bases between them. CDR3 length: 16 residues. The CDR3 here is CASSPGSRDPGNTIYF. In DNA form, the CDR3 reads TGTGCCAGCAGTCCGGGATCCAGGGATCCTGGAAACACCATATATTTT.

There are many counts of this clonotype. V is TRBV5-1 and J is TRBJ2-2, with a weak D call TRBD2 (5 bases). The CDR3 extends over 14 amino acids. Germline CDR1 reads SGHRS; CDR2 reads YFSETQ. Trimming removed 3 bases from V and 6 bases from J, with 12 bases in between. The CDR3 DNA sequence: TGCGCCAGCAGCTCCCTAGCCGTGGCCGGGGAGCTGTTTTTT. Its protein is CASSSLAVAGELFF.

This sequence joins TRBV12-3 or TRBV12-4 and TRBJ2-1; D uncertain. V lost 4 bases to trimming and J lost 7 bases, with 8 bases between them. The CDR3 spans 12 residues. The CDR3, as DNA: TGTGCCAGCAGTTCTCAACTAAATGAGCAGTTCTTC. Its protein is CASSSQLNEQFF.

Points on this clonotype: A read error may account for a junction end that differs from germline. The chain employs TRBV29-1 and TRBJ2-5; the D is unclear. The CDR3 totals 13 residues. Germline loops: CDR1 SQVTM, CDR2 ANQGSEA. The CDR3 spells CSVEQPEQETQHF. CDR3 sequence (DNA): TGCAGCGTTGAACAGCCAGAACAAGAGACCCAGCACTTC.

V and J are TRBV12-3 or TRBV12-4 and TRBJ1-3; D remains ambiguous. CDR3 length: 15 amino acids. The V end lost 2 bases, the J end lost 0 bases, and 8 bases lay between the germline ends. In DNA form, the CDR3 reads TGTGCCAGCAGTTTATGGGCAGTCTCTGGAAACACCATATATTTT. Its translation is CASSLWAVSGNTIYF.